Presented here are 15 T cell receptor beta chains from one specimen sequenced in a study of cytomegalovirus exposure and HLA in healthy donors. PCR amplification relied on 60 Vbeta primers (plus 13 Jbeta primers). Here immunoSEQ multiplex PCR was the method, and the copy in TCRdb shows in-frame clones only, minus some. This sample yields 85,000 to 100,000 clones, of which over 75% are seen a single time; about 1.2% belongs to the top ten. Sequencing used PBMCs. These receptors were collected from a girl between 2 and 10 years old in good health and CMV-seropositive.

The chain carries TRBV29-1 and TRBJ2-1; D unresolved. The germline CDR1 and CDR2 sequences are SQVTM and ANQGSEA. The germline V and J ends were trimmed by 8 bases and 10 bases, with 21 bases remaining between them. CDR3 length: 13 residues. CDR3 residues: CSQTEARRGEQFF. The DNA for the CDR3 is TGCAGCCAAACTGAAGCCAGGCGTGGGGAGCAGTTCTTC.

This chain joins TRBV6-5 and TRBJ2-1; possible D gene TRBD2, 7 bases. The CDR3 covers 15 residues. CDR1 is MNHEY, CDR2 SVGAGI, per germline. V lost 6 bases, J lost 3 bases, and 15 bases lay in between. In nucleotides, the CDR3 is TGTGCCAGCAGGATCGGGGGCGGGAGCTACAATGAGCAGTTCTTC. Translated, it gives CASRIGGGSYNEQFF.

The V call is TRBV27, the J call TRBJ2-7; tentatively, D is TRBD1 (6 bases). The germline V and J ends were trimmed by 3 bases and 1 base, with 13 bases remaining between them. CDR1 is MNHEY and CDR2 is SMNVEV in the germline V gene (reference sequence). The CDR3 consists of 15 residues. The CDR3 coding sequence is TGTGCCAGCAGTTTGCGGGCAGGGGCGTCCTACGAGCAGTACTTC. It encodes CASSLRAGASYEQYF.

The chain is built from TRBV19 and TRBJ2-1, with 11 bases lining up with TRBD2. After removal of 5 bases from V and 8 bases from J, the junction contained 2 bases not matched to a gene. Germline loops: CDR1 LNHDA, CDR2 SQIVND (reference sequence). The CDR3 is 13 residues long. This chain's CDR3 is CASSLLAGDEQFF. CDR3 nucleotide sequence: TGTGCCAGTAGTCTACTAGCGGGGGATGAGCAGTTCTTC.

The gene calls are TRBV19 and TRBJ2-1; TRBD1 is a possible D gene (5 bases). The germline V gene encodes CDR1 LNHDA and CDR2 SQIVND (reference sequence). This CDR3 comprises 15 residues. V shed 11 bases and J shed 3 bases, with 20 bases lying between them. CDR3 bases: TGTGCCTCCCAAGAAGGGGTTTTGCTCTACAATGAGCAGTTCTTC. Protein product: CASQEGVLLYNEQFF. The full variable domain, its missing parts supplied by reference TRBV19 and TRBJ2-1, is DGGITQSPKYLFRKEGQNVTLSCEQNLNHDAMYWYRQDPGQGLRLIYYSQIVNDFQKGDIAEGYSVSREKKESFPLTVTSAQKNPTAFYLCASQEGVLLYNEQFFGPGTRLTVL.

The V gene is TRBV7-8, the J gene TRBJ1-1, with 7 bases aligning to TRBD1. CDR1 and CDR2 (germline): SGHVS, FQNEAQ. The CDR3 totals 14 residues. Trimming at V came to 3 bases and at J to 1 base, leaving 2 bases not matched to a gene. CDR3 DNA sequence: TGTGCCAGCAGCTTCGACAGGGAGAACACTGAAGCTTTCTTT. It codes for CASSFDRENTEAFF.

The chain recombines TRBV6-1 with TRBJ1-1; unclear D gene. The length of the CDR3 is 11 residues. CDR1 and CDR2 from the germline V gene are MNHNS and SASEGT. Trimming stripped 6 bases from V and 3 bases from J, with 5 bases between. Here the CDR3 reads CASREYTEAFF. The DNA of the CDR3 is TGTGCCAGCAGGGAGTACACTGAAGCTTTCTTT.

V gene TRBV6-5 combines with J gene TRBJ2-1; 11 bases line up with TRBD2. V dropped 4 bases and J dropped 12; count of bases not matched to a gene: 11. The CDR3 sequence is 15 residues long. Germline assignment: CDR1 MNHEY and CDR2 SVGAGI. As DNA, the CDR3 is TGTGCCAGCAGTTCCCCGACTAGCGGGGCCCTTCCGCAGTTCTTC. Translation: CASSSPTSGALPQFF.

The chain uses TRBV6-5 and TRBJ1-1, with unresolved D. The germline V gene encodes CDR1 MNHEY and CDR2 SVGAGI. V lost 5 bases to trimming and J lost 0 bases, with 7 bases between them. The CDR3 length is 13 residues. DNA for the CDR3: TGTGCCAGCAGTACAATGTTGAACACTGAAGCTTTCTTT. This codes for CASSTMLNTEAFF.

The chain is built from TRBV28 and TRBJ2-3; the D gene is possibly TRBD2 (6 bases). Germline values: CDR1 MDHEN, CDR2 SYDVKM. Deletions cut 11 bases from V and 1 base from J, with 16 bases between. This CDR3 spans 14 amino acids. As DNA, the CDR3 is TGTGCCGGCACTAGCTCCAGCCGCACAGATACGCAGTATTTT. Translating it yields CAGTSSSRTDTQYF.

The chain recombines TRBV28 with TRBJ2-7; TRBD2 aligns across 7 bases. The CDR3 extends over 13 amino acids. CDR1 and CDR2 (germline): MDHEN, SYDVKM. V lost 5 bases to trimming and J lost 4 bases; unmatched junction nucleotides: 5. CDR3 protein: CASSTPSGYEQYF. CDR3 nucleotide sequence: TGTGCCAGCAGTACCCCTAGCGGATACGAGCAGTACTTC.

The chain joins TRBV28 to TRBJ2-7; the match to TRBD2 covers 8 bases. Germline V gene lookup returns CDR1 MDHEN and CDR2 SYDVKM. The CDR3 is 13 amino acids. Trimming took 7 bases from V and 2 from J; bases not matched to a gene: 4. In DNA form, the CDR3 reads TGTGCCAGCACCCCAGCGGGAGCCTACGAGCAGTACTTC. It is translated as CASTPAGAYEQYF.

The chain is built from TRBV29-1 and TRBJ1-1; D is possibly TRBD1 (6 bases). Deletions cut 4 bases from V and 6 bases from J, with 21 bases between. Germline assignment: CDR1 SQVTM and CDR2 ANQGSEA. The CDR3 spans 15 residues. This chain's CDR3 is CSVAIQGNLGAEAFF. In DNA, the CDR3 is TGCAGCGTTGCGATTCAGGGGAACTTGGGAGCTGAAGCTTTCTTT. Using reference TRBV29-1 and TRBJ1-1 for the parts outside the CDR3, the full variable domain is SAVISQKPSRDICQRGTSLTIQCQVDSQVTMMFWYRQQPGQSLTLIATANQGSEATYESGFVIDKFPISRPNLTFSTLTVSNMSPEDSSIYLCSVAIQGNLGAEAFFGQGTRLTVV.

This sequence joins TRBV20-1 and TRBJ2-7; D possibly corresponds to TRBD2 (5 bases). The CDR3 spans 11 residues. V was clipped by 0 bases and J by 13 bases, with 13 bases between them. Germline V lookup: CDR1 DFQATT, CDR2 SNEGSKA (reference sequence). Written as DNA, the CDR3 is TGCAGTGCTAGAGATAGAGGGATTAGCTACTTC. Translating it yields CSARDRGISYF.

J is TRBJ2-1 and V is TRBV6-6; D is unclear. V shed 6 bases and J shed 3 bases, with 12 bases lying between them. This CDR3 is built from 14 residues. The germline V gene has CDR1 MNHNY and CDR2 SVGAGI (reference sequence). The CDR3, as DNA: TGTGCCAGCAGCAGTCGACAAAGCTACAATGAGCAGTTCTTC. It is translated as CASSSRQSYNEQFF.